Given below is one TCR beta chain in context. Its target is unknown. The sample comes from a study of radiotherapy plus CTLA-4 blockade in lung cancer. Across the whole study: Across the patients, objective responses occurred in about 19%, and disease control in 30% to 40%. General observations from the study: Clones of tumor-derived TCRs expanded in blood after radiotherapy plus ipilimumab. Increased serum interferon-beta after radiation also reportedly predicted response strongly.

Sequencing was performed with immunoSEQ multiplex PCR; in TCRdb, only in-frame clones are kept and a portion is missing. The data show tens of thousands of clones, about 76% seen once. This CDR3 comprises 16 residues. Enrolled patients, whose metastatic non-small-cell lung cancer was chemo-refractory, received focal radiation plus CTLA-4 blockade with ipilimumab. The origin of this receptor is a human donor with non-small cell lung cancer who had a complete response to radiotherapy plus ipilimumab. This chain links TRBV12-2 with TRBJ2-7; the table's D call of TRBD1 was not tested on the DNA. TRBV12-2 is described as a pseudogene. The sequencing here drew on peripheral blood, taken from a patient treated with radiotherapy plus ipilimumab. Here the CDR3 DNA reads TGTGCAAGTCGCGCACCCTGGGGCAGGTCTATCTACGAGCAGTACTTC. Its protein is CASRAPWGRSIYEQYF.